This TCR beta chain derives from a study of CD8 T cells in ankylosing spondylitis. This clonotype was detected only a few times. The antigen is not known. Quantitative 5'-RACE was performed with molecular barcodes, and it yielded the TCR beta libraries. TCRdb fed the 5' RACE reads into MiXCR, producing one record per CDR3 protein. In the table there are roughly 200,000 distinct CDR3 sequences, roughly 13% of which are singletons. Notes on the study in general: As for the disease-linked clones, they showed a CD8+ phenotype and occurred at relatively low frequencies in peripheral blood. Reportedly, significant enrichment of disease-linked clones occurred in matched ankylosing spondylitis synovial fluid. Earlier studies detected some motif variants in reactive arthritis synovial fluid and blood.

The length of the CDR3 is 14 residues. V was cut by 6 bases and J by 7 bases, with 16 bases left in between. This sequence originates from a male donor with ankylosing spondylitis or in good health (not recorded which). The chain is built from TRBV12-3 or TRBV12-4 and TRBJ2-1, with no clear D. The sample was blood, either unsorted or a sorted T cell fraction (not recorded which). In nucleotides, the CDR3 is TGTGCCAGCAGCCACGGAAGGGCGAGTAATGAGCAGTTCTTC. Translated, it gives CASSHGRASNEQFF.